This TCR beta chain comes out of a study of T cell responses to AZD1222 COVID-19 vaccine. Whole-study results and caveats: Nearly half of spike-specific TCRs reportedly target unmutated variant regions. Spike was spanned by vaccine-associated CD4 TCRs, which were dominant at 160-218 and 743-854. The breadth and depth of Spike-specific TCRs increased once two AZD1222 doses had been given.

A remark on this clone: Antigen specificity is unknown.

Profiling relied on immunoSEQ multiplex PCR, and the TCRdb table lists in-frame clones only, not all of them. This table has about 56,000 clones, around nine tenths appearing once. The material was peripheral blood, obtained on day 0 of AZD1222 vaccination. This sequence was found in an adult in good health.

The CDR3 reads CASSPQGSLSGNTIYF. In nucleotides, the CDR3 is TGCGCCAGCAGCCCACAGGGGTCCCTCTCTGGAAACACCATATATTTT. The chain links TRBV5-1 to TRBJ1-3, with 7 bases that match TRBD1. The trim removed 4 bases at V and 0 bases at J, leaving 7 bases unmatched. Germline V gene lookup returns CDR1 SGHRS and CDR2 YFSETQ. This CDR3 contains 16 residues.